This TCR beta chain was recorded in a study of cytomegalovirus exposure and HLA in healthy donors (dated by TCRdb to the late 2010s). Background on the whole study: In an earlier analysis of some 550 of the donors, around 290 Gb of sequence data and roughly 100 million unique TCR beta sequences from about 179 million T cells were reported. Roughly 300 gigabases of sequencing data and around 80 million unique TCR sequences made up an early release that covered approximately 650 HLA-typed donors. The genetic ancestry cluster associated with self-reported Caucasian donors included over 80% of the 398 genotyped donors. The study was designed to test whether signatures of past pathogen exposure could be identified by cataloging public T cell receptors. The study profiled the T cell repertoires of about 720 subjects by immunosequencing and related them to cytomegalovirus serostatus. A separate validation cohort of over 95 different subjects was used in addition to the approximately 670-subject first cohort. High-throughput TCR immunosequencing, statistical association of individual TCRs with disease status, and machine learning were combined to predict cytomegalovirus infection status. A later analysis re-analyzed previously published TCR beta repertoires from hundreds of donors and added high-resolution HLA genotyping to study TCR occurrence patterns. In the later analysis, no new phenotypic data were used to find candidate immune exposures; instead, reliance was placed on TCR beta sequences and their occurrence across donors. In an earlier analysis of roughly 580 of the donors, high-throughput TCR beta sequencing was used to judge whether each TCR beta V gene segment behaved as functional or pseudogenic. Alongside the repertoire data, information on donor age, sex, ethnicity and CMV serostatus was compiled. Genome-wide SNP genotypes for about 60% of the roughly 700 donors were used in a later genetic analysis, which treated that subset as a discovery cohort. Every discovery cohort repertoire had been produced on one sequencing platform. Both class I and class II loci were covered by HLA typing, at four-digit resolution. Typing coverage differed by locus: A, B, C, DRB1 and DQB1 were typed in about 629-630 donors, DQA1 in 522, DPA1 in 600 to 610, and DPB1 in 450 to 480. Because of strong linkage in the cohort, four to six DR-DQ haplotypes were treated as single units for association and clustering. Across 300 to 500 genotyped donors of the cohort, an average of roughly 250,000 unique TCR beta nucleotide sequences per donor were sequenced, and roughly 18% of those sequences were non-productive.

On the study overall, not on this receptor specifically: A cluster of highly shared sequence variants was judged likely to represent a technical artifact of the sequencing pipeline. A later analysis found that most CMV-associated TCR beta chains appeared HLA-restricted, with HLA associations seemingly driven largely by CMV exposure. Compared with the approximately 720-donor mean, donors in an Asian-associated ancestry cluster had fewer N-insertions in productive TCRs, according to a later genetic analysis. For the cohort, immune exposure information was limited to CMV serostatus. A further reported finding was that TCR beta sequences accurately predicted the HLA-A and HLA-B alleles for most subjects in the first cohort. The cohort was sequenced for TCR beta chains only, and without alpha or paired-chain data the features that could be detected were limited. Linkage disequilibrium might explain the correlated functional status among segregating V segments, but an unknown experimental factor could not be ruled out. According to a later analysis, parvovirus B19, influenza, CMV and Epstein-Barr virus appeared linked to several top co-occurrence clusters. Compared with equally common non-associated chains, HLA-associated TCR beta chains in a later analysis were more clonally expanded and had lower generation probabilities. Sequencing depth was assumed to be roughly uniform across donors in the presence/absence analyses, though that assumption may not hold. HLA typing was unavailable for some donors at each locus, so association tests used only the typed subset. The 87-base-pair reads could not distinguish some IMGT-functional V segments, including TRBV6-2 and TRBV6-3, so those segments were excluded. Most TCR sequences were observed very rarely across donors, whereas some public TCRs were present in many individuals. A later analysis associated about 16,000 TCR beta sequences with specific HLA alleles at a false discovery rate of 0.05. The study listed 150 to 200 TCR beta chains as associated with cytomegalovirus. In a later genetic analysis, a missense DCLRE1C variant was associated with V-gene and J-gene trimming of TCR beta chains, and the association was replicated in an independent cohort. Strong co-occurrence of HLA alleles, especially DR and DQ, made assigning TCR associations to individual alleles difficult. An earlier analysis of around 600 of the donors showed that most TCR beta V segments appeared in productive rearrangements either about 90% or about 30% of the time, which broadly matched IMGT annotations. Cytomegalovirus status was reported to be diagnosed by the classifier with high specificity and sensitivity in both the original and validation cohorts. It was suggested by the authors that the approach could potentially be generalized to other disease states and immunological phenotypes. In a later analysis, the rate of TCR association differed among HLA loci, with DRB1 alleles having the most associated TCRs and HLA-C alleles having the fewest. A few of the identified cytomegalovirus-associated TCR beta chains were confirmed in vitro to be specific for cytomegalovirus antigens. The earlier analysis of nearly 600 of the donors excluded some 15 rarely observed V segments, including chromosome 9 orphons, because counts were too low.

Receptor libraries were prepared by the immunoSEQ multiplex PCR assay. For the multiplex PCR, a mixture combining 60 forward primers for TCR Vbeta segments and 13 reverse primers for TCR Jbeta segments was used. The CDR3 region of rearranged TCR beta genes was amplified from genomic DNA by a multiplex PCR assay. The amplified TCR beta libraries were sequenced on the Illumina HiSeq System as 87-base-pair reads. The paper's data handling went like this. A later analysis counted about 80 million unique TCR beta chains across the 550 to 800 repertoires, and roughly 9.9 million of these chains were shared by at least two donors. To remove PCR and sequencing errors, raw reads were error-corrected and collapsed into unique sequences using a nearest-neighbor algorithm that merged closely related sequences. To assign V, D and J gene segments, CDR3 sequences were aligned to IMGT reference sequences. Each retained sequence needed at least a six-nucleotide match to both a V gene segment and a J gene segment. Rearrangements were called productive when the CDR3 lacked stop codons and stayed in frame with V and J; all others were non-productive. Following IMGT convention, CDR3 was defined as the stretch from the second conserved V-encoded cysteine to the conserved J-encoded phenylalanine. In an earlier analysis of more than 550 of the donors, sequences lacking an unambiguous match to a single V gene segment were excluded. In an earlier analysis of a few hundred of the donors, a V segment was called functional when productive rearrangements were above 56.7%, and segregating when the standard deviation between donors exceeded 5%. A statistical classification framework was built to diagnose cytomegalovirus status from the catalog of TCR beta chain sequences. V and J gene assignment, in a later analysis, came from comparing TCR nucleotide sequences with IMGT/GENE-DB human TR gene sequences. Using the TCRdist pipeline, a later analysis assigned CDR3 sequences along with most-parsimonious VDJ recombination scenarios. A later analysis defined each TCR beta chain by its CDR3 amino acid sequence plus V-gene family, and excluded reads lacking a unique V-gene family. A later analysis removed 592 highly shared, low-generation-probability nucleotide sequences to deal with suspected cross-contamination and a sequencing artifact. In a later analysis, a clonal expansion index for each public chain was calculated from normalized within-repertoire ranks of inferred template counts. In a later analysis, generation probabilities were computed using a VDJ recombination model fitted to out-of-frame rearrangements, and the results were checked against IGoR. Hypergeometric tests were used in a later analysis to score TCR-TCR, TCR-HLA and TCR-CMV co-occurrence, with a repertoire-size bias correction applied to the TCR pairs. A later analysis estimated false discovery rates by permuting HLA or CMV assignments 20 times. In a later analysis, co-occurring TCRs were grouped using DBSCAN, with TCRdist sequence similarity added in when clustering inside HLA-allele-positive subsets. Co-occurrence clustering excluded repertoires with fewer than 30,000 or more than 120,000 public chains, plus five with anomalous nucleotide sharing. The source is immuneACCESS, and TCRdb retained only in-frame sequences with V and J called. Part of the clones is not carried over; for the studies checked, unresolved V genes explain less than half of this, and the remainder is unexplained. V and J calls and clone size follow that table, whereas D and trimming were derived from the DNA. The sample profile shows more than 95,000 clones; 60% to 80% of them were found once. About 5.3% of the sample rests with the top ten.

Notes on this clone: It lacks a known antigen. Within one base of it there is no much larger clone, and no base qualities were kept.

V is trimmed back by 3 bases and J by 6 bases, and the junction contains 9 bases that no gene match accounts for. The CDR3, cysteine through phenylalanine, is 16 amino acids long. The CDR3 DNA has 48 bases and is translated from base 1. Reading the germline V gene gives CDR1 SGDLS and CDR2 YYNGEE. The cohort was made up of approximately 670 healthy bone marrow donors. At the time of sampling, all cohort members were nominally healthy, though unrecorded immune exposures were likely present. The donor tested CMV seropositive, placing the donor among the 289 seropositive members of the cohort. A peripheral blood sample was provided by each donor, and peripheral blood mononuclear cells were used for TCR beta sequencing. The Qiagen DNeasy Blood Extraction Kit was used to extract genomic DNA from the blood cell samples.

The receptor was isolated from a man aged 55 to 70 in good health and CMV-seropositive. Recombination connected TRBV9 to TRBJ2-2, and TRBD2 matches 9 of the central bases. The sample comprised PBMCs. CDR3 protein: CASSASAGLASGELFF. The DNA sequence is given as TGTGCCAGCAGCGCATCAGCGGGACTAGCATCCGGGGAGCTGTTTTTT. Reference TRBV9 and TRBJ2-2 proteins supply the regions before and after the CDR3; the full variable domain is: DSGVTQTPKHLITATGQRVTLRCSPRSGDLSVYWYQQSLDQGLQFLIQYYNGEERAKGNILERFSAQQFPDLHSELNLSSLELGDSALYFCASSASAGLASGELFFGEGSRLTVL.